This T cell receptor (beta chain) derives from a study of graft-versus-host responses after intestinal transplantation. Intraepithelial and lamina propria lymphocytes were isolated from graft specimens. Repertoires were generated with immunoSEQ multiplex PCR, while TCRdb's copy carries only in-frame clones and drops some. The sample includes approximately 63,000 clones, around nine tenths of them seen just once. This TCR came from a human patient who received an intestinal transplant, so some T cells may come from the graft donor. The source was ileum tissue, collected around 350 days after transplant.

The CDR3 loop reads CVRSSGRGADTQYF. The DNA of the CDR3 is TGTGTCAGAAGCTCGGGACGGGGGGCAGATACGCAGTATTTT. The V and J genes are TRBV7-5 and TRBJ2-3; the table's D call, TRBD2, was not checked against the DNA. TRBV7-5 is described as a pseudogene. The CDR3 sequence is 14 residues long.